Below, one TCR beta chain is given with its context. Its specificity is unknown. These data originate in a study of CD8 T cells in Susac syndrome. Random hexamers were used to reverse transcribe about 0.5 to 1 ug of RNA. One entry per CDR3 protein results from TCRdb running MiXCR on the immunoSEQ multiplex PCR reads. The sample shows roughly 200,000 distinct CDR3 sequences, approximately 95% of them seen only once. General observations from the study: Regarding the TCR sequencing and HLA analysis, the study admitted that a relatively small number of individuals were involved.

There are 16 residues in the CDR3. The V segment lost 1 base and the J segment 2 bases; nucleotides outside the gene matches: 4. CDR1 WNHNN and CDR2 SYGVQD come from the germline V gene (reference sequence). Sequencing input: CD4+ T cells from PBMCs. The V and J genes are TRBV10-1 and TRBJ2-5, with 10 bases fitting TRBD1. The TCR comes from a human donor in good health. The CDR3 spells CASSEYGTGDQETQYF. Written as DNA, the CDR3 is TGCGCCAGCAGTGAGTACGGGACAGGGGATCAAGAGACCCAGTACTTC.